This passage covers 8 T cell receptor beta chains from one sample sequenced in a study of a mutant IDH1 vaccine in newly diagnosed glioma. Some clones are missing from TCRdb's copy, which holds only in-frame ones; the method was immunoSEQ multiplex PCR. The sample contains about 55,000 clones, under 90% of which appear only once. Time point: week 35, safety follow-up. Every single dose of the vaccine, 300 ug of mutant IDH1 20-mer peptide, came with topical imiquimod. These receptors lack a known antigen. The material was PBMCs, obtained from a glioma patient whose treatment included an IDH1 peptide vaccine. These receptors were collected from a young woman with glioma.

In DNA, the CDR3 is TGCAGCGTTGTCCCCCTGGGCGGGAGAAGCACAGATACGCAGTATTTT. This gives the protein CSVVPLGGRSTDTQYF. The chain is built from TRBV29-1 and TRBJ2-3; 7 bases agree with TRBD2. V lost 4 bases and J lost 0; bases outside the gene matches: 10. Germline lookup yields CDR1 SQVTM and CDR2 ANQGSEA. There are 16 residues in the CDR3.

This clone was seen more than once but under ten times. V and J are TRBV19 and TRBJ1-5, with D possibly being TRBD1 (5 bases). Looked up from germline, CDR1 is LNHDA and CDR2 is SQIVND (reference sequence). The CDR3 is 14 residues long. V was shortened by 10 bases and J by 3 bases, with 16 bases between the two germline ends. This CDR3 is CATVGETVNQPQHF. The CDR3 DNA reads TGTGCCACCGTGGGGGAGACAGTCAATCAGCCCCAGCATTTT.

The rearrangement links TRBV6-5 to TRBJ1-6; 9 positions agree with TRBD1. Germline lookup yields CDR1 MNHEY and CDR2 SVGAGI. The CDR3 has 15 amino acids. V trimming: 7 bases; J trimming: 7 bases; junction bases outside the gene matches: 8. In DNA, the CDR3 is TGTGCCAGCACGCCCCGGGACAGGGTAAATTCACCCCTCCACTTT. It yields the protein CASTPRDRVNSPLHF.

This rearrangement joins TRBV6-1 to TRBJ2-7; D gene unclear. Trimming removed 1 base from V and 1 base from J, with 8 bases in between. The CDR3 runs 14 residues. CDR1 and CDR2 (germline): MNHNS, SASEGT. CDR3: CASSEVGISYEQYF. The CDR3 DNA reads TGTGCCAGCAGTGAAGTAGGCATTTCCTACGAGCAGTACTTC.

DNA for the CDR3: TGTGCCAGCAGCCACAGGGGGCACGAGCAGTACTTC. It yields the protein CASSHRGHEQYF. The chain is built from TRBV2 and TRBJ2-7, with TRBD1 matching 9 bases. The CDR3 totals 12 residues. The V gene's germline CDR1 is SNHLY and CDR2 FYNNEI. J lost 5 bases, V lost 6 bases, and 2 bases had no gene match.

The chain has TRBV7-2 and TRBJ1-2; weak D call: TRBD1 (5 bases). CDR3 size: 14 residues. V lost 1 base to trimming and J lost 8 bases, with 14 bases between them. Germline CDR1 and CDR2: SGHTA and FQGNSA. In DNA, the CDR3 is TGTGCCAGCAGCTTAGTGATCAGGGTACGGGGCTACACCTTC. This translates into CASSLVIRVRGYTF.

The rearrangement links TRBV9 to TRBJ2-7, with 8 nucleotides matching TRBD2. The CDR3 is made up of 15 amino acids. Germline CDR1 SGDLS, CDR2 YYNGEE. Unmatched junction bases numbered 9, after V lost 4 bases and J lost 3 bases. The CDR3 sequence: CASSPSGGTSYEQYF. The CDR3 nucleotides read TGTGCCAGCAGCCCGAGCGGGGGAACAAGCTACGAGCAGTACTTC. The whole variable domain, filled in from reference TRBV9 and TRBJ2-7, reads DSGVTQTPKHLITATGQRVTLRCSPRSGDLSVYWYQQSLDQGLQFLIQYYNGEERAKGNILERFSAQQFPDLHSELNLSSLELGDSALYFCASSPSGGTSYEQYFGPGTRLTVT.

The table lists this clone with a few counts. The chain links TRBV19 to TRBJ1-1; D unresolved. Germline values: CDR1 LNHDA, CDR2 SQIVND (reference sequence). This CDR3 has 11 amino acids. Deletions cut 3 bases from V and 11 bases from J, with 10 bases between. The CDR3 spells CASSMGSGAFF. The DNA of the CDR3 is TGTGCCAGTAGTATGGGGAGTGGCGCTTTCTTT.